This T cell receptor (beta chain) emerged from a study of blood T cell repertoires in COVID-19. This clone was found once. This CDR3 comprises 18 residues. The repertoire was sequenced with immunoSEQ multiplex PCR; TCRdb's copy has only in-frame clones and lacks some. The sample lists about 180,000 clones, more than 85% occurring once. The sequenced sample consisted of peripheral blood. This sequence joins TRBV21-1 and TRBJ1-6. TRBV21-1 is listed as a pseudogene. The source of this sequence is a woman between 25 and 40 years old with active or convalescent COVID-19. The CDR3 here is CASSIRGAASSYNSPLHF. The CDR3 region has the DNA TGTGCCAGCAGCATCCGGGGGGCCGCGAGCTCCTATAATTCACCCCTCCACTTT.